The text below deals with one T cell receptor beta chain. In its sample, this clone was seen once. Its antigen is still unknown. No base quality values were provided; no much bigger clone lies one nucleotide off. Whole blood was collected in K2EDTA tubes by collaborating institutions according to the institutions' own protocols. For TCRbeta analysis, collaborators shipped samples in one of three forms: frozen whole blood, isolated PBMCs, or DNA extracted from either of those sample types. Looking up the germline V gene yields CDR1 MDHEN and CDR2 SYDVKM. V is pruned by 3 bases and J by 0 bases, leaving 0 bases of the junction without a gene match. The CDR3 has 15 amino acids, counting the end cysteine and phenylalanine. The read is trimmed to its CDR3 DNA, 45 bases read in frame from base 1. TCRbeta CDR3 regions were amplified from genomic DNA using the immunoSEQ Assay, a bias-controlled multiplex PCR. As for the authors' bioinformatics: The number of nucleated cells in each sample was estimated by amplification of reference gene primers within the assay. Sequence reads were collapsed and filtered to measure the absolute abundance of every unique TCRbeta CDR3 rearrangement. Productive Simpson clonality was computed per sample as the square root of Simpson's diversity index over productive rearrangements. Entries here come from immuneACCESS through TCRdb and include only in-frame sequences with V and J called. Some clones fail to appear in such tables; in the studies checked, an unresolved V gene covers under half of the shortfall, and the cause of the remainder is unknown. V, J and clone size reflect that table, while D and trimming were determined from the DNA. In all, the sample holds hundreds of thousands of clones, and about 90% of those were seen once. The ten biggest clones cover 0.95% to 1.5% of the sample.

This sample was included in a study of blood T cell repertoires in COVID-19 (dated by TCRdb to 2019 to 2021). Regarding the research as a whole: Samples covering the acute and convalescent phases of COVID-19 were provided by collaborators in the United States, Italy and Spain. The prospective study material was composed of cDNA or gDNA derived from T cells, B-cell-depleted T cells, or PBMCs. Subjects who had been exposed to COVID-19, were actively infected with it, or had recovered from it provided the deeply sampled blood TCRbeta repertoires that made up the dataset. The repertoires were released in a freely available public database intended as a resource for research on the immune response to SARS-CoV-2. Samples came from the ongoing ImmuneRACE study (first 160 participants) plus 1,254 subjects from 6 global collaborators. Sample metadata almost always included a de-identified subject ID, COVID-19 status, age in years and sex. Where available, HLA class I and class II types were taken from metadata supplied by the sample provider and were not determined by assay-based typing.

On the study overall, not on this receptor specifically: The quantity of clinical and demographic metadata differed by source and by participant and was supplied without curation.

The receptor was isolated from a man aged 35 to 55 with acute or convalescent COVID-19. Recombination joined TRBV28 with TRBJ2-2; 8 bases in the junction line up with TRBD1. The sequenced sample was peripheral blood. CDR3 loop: CASSLTGANTGELFF. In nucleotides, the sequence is TGTGCCAGCAGTTTGACAGGGGCGAACACCGGGGAGCTGTTTTTT.